This TCR beta chain was sequenced during a study of graft-versus-host responses after intestinal transplantation. Study-wide context: Each of the recipients got a multivisceral, liver-intestinal, or isolated intestinal transplant. All recipients got anti-thymocyte globulin induction, then tacrolimus and steroids for approximately 3 years. Points from the study as a whole: Graft-donor T cell macrochimerism in patients accompanied high graft-versus-host to host-versus-graft clonal ratios in allografts. Analysis identified GvH clones in recipient marrow, with some appearing first in ileum or blood.

Lymphocytes (intraepithelial and lamina propria) were released by processing the graft tissue. Worth noting for this clone: Its antigen is unidentified.

Clones were sequenced by immunoSEQ multiplex PCR, and TCRdb holds only the in-frame ones, with some missing. The table lists 29,000 or so clones, around 80% of them singletons, with 3% to 3.5% in the top ten. The CDR3 length is 12 residues. Germline CDR1 MGHRA, CDR2 YSYEKL. Deletions cut 3 bases from V and 7 bases from J, with 9 bases between. Sequencing was performed on ileum tissue, taken 98 days after intestinal transplantation. The chain is built from TRBV4-1 and TRBJ1-2; D is unclear. The receptor was derived from a human patient who received an intestinal transplant, so some T cells may come from the graft donor. The CDR3 loop reads CASSQDKRGYTF. In nucleotides, the CDR3 is TGCGCCAGCAGCCAGGATAAGCGTGGCTACACCTTC.